A single sample gave rise to the 20 T cell receptor beta chains below, sequenced in a study of shared clonotypes between healthy human individuals. This table comes from immunoSEQ multiplex PCR, and its TCRdb copy is limited to in-frame clones, with some not included. The sample holds millions of clones, approximately 92% seen once. Sequencing input: naive CD4+ T cells sorted from blood. Subset noted: CD45RA+ positively selected. These receptors were taken from a man younger than 30 in good health.

Worth noting for this clone: Different DNA sequences within this sample yield the same CDR3. The chain employs TRBV19 and TRBJ1-6; tentatively, D is TRBD1 (5 bases). The CDR3 runs 14 residues. CDR1 and CDR2 from the germline V gene are LNHDA and SQIVND (reference sequence). Deletions cut 5 bases from V and 0 bases from J, with 5 bases between. CDR3 in amino acids: CASSGGSYNSPLHF. CDR3 in DNA: TGTGCCAGTAGTGGGGGCTCCTATAATTCACCCCTCCACTTT.

This chain uses TRBV18 with TRBJ2-7, with no clear D. CDR1 KGHSH and CDR2 LQKENI come from the germline V gene. V was pared by 2 bases and J by 6 bases, with 14 bases between. The CDR3 spans 14 residues. CDR3 residues: CASSPWTRKGEQYF. In DNA form, the CDR3 reads TGTGCCAGCTCACCATGGACCCGCAAGGGCGAGCAGTACTTC.

The genes are TRBV6-6 and TRBJ1-4, with unresolved D. The CDR3 contains 12 residues. V lost 4 bases to trimming and J lost 5 bases, with 5 bases between them. From germline, CDR1 is MNHNY and CDR2 SVGAGI (reference sequence). The CDR3 bases are TGTGCCAGCAGTTTCATCAATGAAAAACTGTTTTTT. It yields the protein CASSFINEKLFF.

The gene calls are TRBV6-5 and TRBJ2-1; 14 bases agree with TRBD2. After removal of 2 bases from V and 10 bases from J, the junction contained 7 bases not matched to a gene. This CDR3 region has 16 residues. Germline CDR1 is MNHEY and CDR2 is SVGAGI. DNA of the CDR3: TGTGCCAGCAGTTACGCGGGGACTAGCGGGGGTAGGGAGCAGTTCTTC. Translated, it gives CASSYAGTSGGREQFF.

The V call is TRBV5-1, the J call TRBJ1-5; a possible D gene is TRBD1 (6 bases). V shed 4 bases and J shed 0 bases, with 14 bases lying between them. CDR1 and CDR2 (germline): SGHRS, YFSETQ. CDR3 size: 16 residues. This chain's CDR3 is CASSPGTTNSNQPQHF. The CDR3 DNA reads TGCGCCAGCAGCCCCGGGACAACTAATAGCAATCAGCCCCAGCATTTT.

CDR3 amino acids: CASSEGLAGGPGTQYF. DNA of the CDR3: TGTGCCAGCAGCGAGGGACTAGCGGGGGGGCCCGGGACCCAGTACTTC. This chain joins TRBV5-4 and TRBJ2-5, with TRBD2 matching over 16 bases. Per germline, CDR1 SGHNT and CDR2 YYREEE (reference sequence). With 4 bases clipped from V and 7 bases from J, the junction kept 7 bases outside the gene matches. The CDR3 length is 16 residues.

This sequence joins TRBV2 and TRBJ2-5; 10 bases agree with TRBD2. CDR3 size: 16 residues. Trimming cost V 7 bases and J 2 bases; bases outside gene matches: 10. CDR1 and CDR2 from the germline V gene are SNHLY and FYNNEI. The CDR3 DNA is TGTGCCAGCATGGTAGCGGGAGGTTTAAGGCAAGAGACCCAGTACTTC. This gives the protein CASMVAGGLRQETQYF.

V gene TRBV18 combines with J gene TRBJ1-4, with D hard to call. Germline CDR1 reads KGHSH; CDR2 reads LQKENI. V shed 4 bases and J shed 0 bases, with 9 bases lying between them. This CDR3 has 15 amino acids. CDR3 region: CASSRMSTTNEKLFF. The CDR3 DNA follows: TGTGCCAGCTCACGTATGTCCACAACTAATGAAAAACTGTTTTTT.

This chain connects TRBV7-9 to TRBJ1-3, with D tentatively TRBD1 (6 bases). Trimming cost V 4 bases and J 0 bases, with 13 bases left between them. The CDR3 has 16 amino acids. Looked up from germline, CDR1 is SEHNR and CDR2 is FQNEAQ (reference sequence). The CDR3 loop is CASSSDSRGSGNTIYF. The CDR3 DNA is TGTGCCAGCAGCTCAGATTCCAGGGGCTCTGGAAACACCATATATTTT.

The chain combines TRBV5-1 with TRBJ1-2; 9 nucleotides align to TRBD1. Germline trimming cut 0 bases from V and 6 bases from J; bases unmatched to any gene: 6. The CDR3 totals 15 residues. Looked up from germline, CDR1 is SGHRS and CDR2 is YFSETQ. The CDR3 DNA sequence: TGCGCCAGCAGCTTGGGGATACAGGGGGCCAATGGCTACACCTTC. Its protein is CASSLGIQGANGYTF.

This clone was recorded once. J is TRBJ2-1 and V is TRBV4-1; D is unresolved. V lost 1 base to trimming and J lost 3 bases, with 10 bases between them. Per the germline V gene, CDR1 is MGHRA and CDR2 is YSYEKL. The CDR3 is made up of 15 amino acids. This CDR3 is CASSQGLGGYNEQFF. CDR3 nucleotide sequence: TGCGCCAGCAGCCAAGGGTTGGGTGGCTACAATGAGCAGTTCTTC.

The J gene is TRBJ1-1, the V gene TRBV5-1; 7 bases fit TRBD1. CDR1 is SGHRS, CDR2 YFSETQ, per germline. The ends lost 3 bases at V and 5 bases at J; junction bases unmatched: 4. This CDR3 region has 13 residues. CDR3 sequence: CASSWDSETEAFF. In nucleotides, the CDR3 is TGCGCCAGCAGCTGGGACAGTGAGACTGAAGCTTTCTTT.

This sequence joins TRBV28 and TRBJ1-2; 7 nucleotides line up with TRBD1. CDR3 size: 17 residues. Germline-derived CDR1 and CDR2 are MDHEN and SYDVKM. V was pared by 6 bases and J by 4 bases, with 17 bases of the junction left unmatched. CDR3 in DNA: TGTGCCAGCAGCCCCCCGGGACAGATAACAGCCCTCTATGGCTACACCTTC. Translating it yields CASSPPGQITALYGYTF.

J is TRBJ2-7 and V is TRBV9; 7 positions agree with TRBD1. Germline lookup yields CDR1 SGDLS and CDR2 YYNGEE. The CDR3 is 15 amino acids. V lost 0 bases and J lost 0; bases outside the gene matches: 3. The CDR3 region is CASSVEGQSSYEQYF. The CDR3 coding sequence is TGTGCCAGCAGCGTAGAGGGACAGAGCTCCTACGAGCAGTACTTC.

The chain links TRBV2 to TRBJ1-2; tentative D call: TRBD1 (5 bases). V gave up 10 bases and J gave up 0 bases, with 9 bases separating them. Germline-derived CDR1 and CDR2 are SNHLY and FYNNEI. The CDR3 runs to 12 residues. The CDR3: CATETANYGYTF. The CDR3 DNA reads TGTGCCACGGAGACAGCTAACTATGGCTACACCTTC. The variable domain in full, with the rest retrieved from reference TRBV2 and TRBJ1-2, is EPEVTQTPSHQVTQMGQEVILRCVPISNHLYFYWYRQILGQKVEFLVSFYNNEISEKSEIFDDQFSVERPDGSNFTLKIRSTKLEDSAMYFCATETANYGYTFGSGTRLTVV.

The rearrangement uses TRBV5-1 and TRBJ2-5, with 11 bases lining up with TRBD2. The CDR3 has 17 amino acids. V shed 0 bases, J shed 5 bases, and the junction held 9 bases outside the gene matches. CDR1 and CDR2 (germline): SGHRS, YFSETQ. CDR3 DNA sequence: TGCGCCAGCAGCTTGGTAGTAGCGGGAGGGCCTTGGGAGACCCAGTACTTC. This translates into CASSLVVAGGPWETQYF.

The chain uses TRBV15 and TRBJ2-3, with D perhaps TRBD2 (5 bases). This CDR3 region has 12 residues. Looked up from germline, CDR1 is LNHNV and CDR2 is YYDKDF (reference sequence). Trimming removed 5 bases from V and 4 bases from J, with 7 bases in between. The CDR3 nucleotides read TGTGCCACCAGCTCGAGGGCAGATACGCAGTATTTT. This gives the protein CATSSRADTQYF. Full variable domain (remainder filled in from reference TRBV15 and TRBJ2-3): DAMVIQNPRYQVTQFGKPVTLSCSQTLNHNVMYWYQQKSSQAPKLLFHYYDKDFNNEADTPDNFQSRRPNTSFCFLDIRSPGLGDTAMYLCATSSRADTQYFGPGTRLTVL.

The chain is built from TRBV2 and TRBJ2-3; possible D gene TRBD2, 6 bases. V lost 8 bases to trimming and J lost 4 bases, with 22 bases between them. The V gene's germline CDR1 is SNHLY and CDR2 FYNNEI. The CDR3 spans 16 residues. The CDR3 sequence is CASAFGTPLVADTQYF. In DNA, the CDR3 is TGTGCCAGCGCCTTCGGGACTCCCCTCGTAGCAGATACGCAGTATTTT. The whole variable domain, filled in from reference TRBV2 and TRBJ2-3, reads EPEVTQTPSHQVTQMGQEVILRCVPISNHLYFYWYRQILGQKVEFLVSFYNNEISEKSEIFDDQFSVERPDGSNFTLKIRSTKLEDSAMYFCASAFGTPLVADTQYFGPGTRLTVL.

The rearrangement joins TRBV29-1 to TRBJ2-7; 15 bases map to TRBD2. Germline CDR1 SQVTM, CDR2 ANQGSEA. The CDR3 has 13 amino acids. The trim removed 7 bases at V and 6 bases at J, leaving 4 bases unmatched. The CDR3 DNA sequence: TGCAGCGAAGGGACTAGCGGGAGGTTCGAGCAGTACTTC. Translation gives CSEGTSGRFEQYF.

Note on this clone: The sample contains more than one DNA sequence encoding this CDR3. This chain uses TRBV5-1 with TRBJ1-1; the D is unclear. This CDR3 has 14 amino acids. The germline V and J ends were trimmed by 3 bases and 1 base, with 10 bases remaining between them. The germline V gene encodes CDR1 SGHRS and CDR2 YFSETQ. The CDR3 DNA sequence: TGCGCCAGCAGCTCTGGCCAGCCGAACACTGAAGCTTTCTTT. This translates into CASSSGQPNTEAFF.